Each of the 10 T cell receptor beta chains below was sequenced from the same sample in a study of PD-L1 blockade in urothelial cancer. The table came from immunoSEQ multiplex PCR; TCRdb's copy has only in-frame clones and leaves some out. Seen here are tens of thousands of clones, roughly four fifths observed once, and the top ten hold 6.8%. Time point noted: pretreatment peripheral blood. The sample was PBMCs, taken around atezolizumab (anti-PD-L1) treatment. The source is a man in his sixties with urothelial cancer.

This sequence joins TRBV18 and TRBJ1-4, with D maybe TRBD1 (5 bases). Trimming shortened V by 4 bases and J by 8 bases, and 17 bases separated the two germline ends. CDR1 KGHSH and CDR2 LQKENI come from the germline V gene. The CDR3 has 15 residues. CDR3 DNA sequence: TGTGCCAGCTCACAGACAGTGAATGGGGTGGAAAAACTGTTTTTT. This codes for CASSQTVNGVEKLFF.

V is TRBV19 and J is TRBJ2-7; no clear D gene. V lost 0 bases to trimming and J lost 3 bases, with 12 bases between them. The CDR3 runs 15 residues. In germline, CDR1 is LNHDA, CDR2 SQIVND (reference sequence). CDR3: CASSIDLTVYYEQYF. The DNA of the CDR3 is TGTGCCAGTAGTATAGATTTAACGGTCTACTACGAGCAGTACTTC.

V usage is TRBV10-2 and J usage is TRBJ2-3, with 7 positions matching TRBD2. The junction had 8 bases not matched to a gene; V was cut back by 8 bases and J by 0 bases. Germline CDR1 WSHSY, CDR2 SAAADI. This CDR3 comprises 15 residues. For the CDR3, the DNA is TGCGCCAGCCGGGAGTGGGGGGGTAGCACAGATACGCAGTATTTT. Amino acid sequence: CASREWGGSTDTQYF.

The V and J genes are TRBV5-6 and TRBJ1-2; 10 nucleotides agree with TRBD1. The ends lost 3 bases at V and 3 bases at J; junction bases unmatched: 8. The CDR3 has 16 residues. Germline V gene data show CDR1 as SGHDT and CDR2 as YYEEEE. CDR3 loop: CASSSGTGATDYGYTF. CDR3 coding DNA: TGTGCCAGCAGCTCGGGGACAGGGGCTACTGACTATGGCTACACCTTC.

The V and J genes are TRBV2 and TRBJ1-5; TRBD1 is a possible D gene (6 bases). The CDR3 covers 13 residues. Trimming shortened V by 7 bases and J by 6 bases, and 13 bases separated the two germline ends. Germline values: CDR1 SNHLY, CDR2 FYNNEI. CDR3 in DNA: TGTGCCAGCACGACAGGAAGGGGTCAGCCCCAGCATTTT. Its translation is CASTTGRGQPQHF.

The rearrangement joins TRBV6-1 to TRBJ1-1; 9 bases line up with TRBD1. V lost 5 bases, J lost 6 bases, and 7 bases stayed unmatched. The CDR3 covers 14 residues. Per germline, CDR1 MNHNS and CDR2 SASEGT. The CDR3 DNA reads as TGTGCCAGCAGTTCGAGGACAGGGGACCCTGAAGCTTTCTTT. This codes for CASSSRTGDPEAFF.

V gene TRBV30 combines with J gene TRBJ1-1; maybe TRBD1 (5 bases). The CDR3 contains 16 residues. Germline assignment: CDR1 GTSNPN and CDR2 SVGIG (reference sequence). V was pared by 1 base and J by 0 bases, with 15 bases between. CDR3 coding DNA: TGTGCCTGGAGTGGATACGACAGACCAGTGAACACTGAAGCTTTCTTT. This translates into CAWSGYDRPVNTEAFF.

CDR3 in amino acids: CASSSLTGELFF. In nucleotides, the CDR3 is TGTGCCAGCAGCTCCCTTACCGGGGAGCTGTTTTTT. This chain links TRBV13 with TRBJ2-2; D ambiguous. Looked up from germline, CDR1 is PRHDT and CDR2 is FYEKMQ (reference sequence). CDR3 size: 12 residues. Between the trimmed V and J ends, which lost 4 bases and 5 bases, there was a span of 5 bases.

V gene TRBV6-1 combines with J gene TRBJ2-1; 13 nucleotides agree with TRBD2. CDR1 MNHNS and CDR2 SASEGT come from the germline V gene. The V gene end was trimmed by 6 bases and the J gene end by 9 bases; junction bases not matched to a gene: 8. CDR3 length: 15 residues. CDR3 DNA: TGTGCCAGCAGGGGTACTAGCGGGGGGGCCTTTGAGCAGTTCTTC. Protein sequence: CASRGTSGGAFEQFF.

In this sample, this clone turned up a few times. The chain couples TRBV7-8 to TRBJ1-2; D is undetermined. Germline V gives CDR1 SGHVS, CDR2 FQNEAQ. Trimming left V 5 bases short and J 8 bases short, with 21 bases between. This CDR3 has 15 residues. Here the CDR3 reads CASSPLGSVYNGYTF. For the CDR3, the DNA is TGTGCCAGCAGCCCGCTGGGCAGTGTTTATAACGGCTACACCTTC.